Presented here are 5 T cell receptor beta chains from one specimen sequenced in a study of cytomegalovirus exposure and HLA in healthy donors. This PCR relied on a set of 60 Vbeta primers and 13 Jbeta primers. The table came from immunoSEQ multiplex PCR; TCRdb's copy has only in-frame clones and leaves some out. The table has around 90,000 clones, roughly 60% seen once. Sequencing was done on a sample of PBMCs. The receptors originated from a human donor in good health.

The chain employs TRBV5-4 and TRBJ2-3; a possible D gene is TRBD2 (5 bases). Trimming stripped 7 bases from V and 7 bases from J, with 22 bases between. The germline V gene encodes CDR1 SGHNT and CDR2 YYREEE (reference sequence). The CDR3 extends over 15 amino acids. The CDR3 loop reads CASSNRGLKGYTQYF. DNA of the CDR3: TGTGCCAGCTCCAATCGTGGACTCAAAGGCTATACGCAGTATTTT.

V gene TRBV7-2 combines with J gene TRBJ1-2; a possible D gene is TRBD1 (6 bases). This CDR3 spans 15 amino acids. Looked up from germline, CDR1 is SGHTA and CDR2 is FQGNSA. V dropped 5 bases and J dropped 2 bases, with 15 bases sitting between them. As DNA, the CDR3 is TGTGCCAGCAGCCCGGGACACCGGGACAACTATGGCTACACCTTC. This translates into CASSPGHRDNYGYTF. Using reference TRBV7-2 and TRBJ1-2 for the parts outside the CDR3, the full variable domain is GAGVSQSPSNKVTEKGKDVELRCDPISGHTALYWYRQSLGQGLEFLIYFQGNSAPDKSGLPSDRFSAERTGGSVSTLTIQRTQQEDSAVYLCASSPGHRDNYGYTFGSGTRLTVV.

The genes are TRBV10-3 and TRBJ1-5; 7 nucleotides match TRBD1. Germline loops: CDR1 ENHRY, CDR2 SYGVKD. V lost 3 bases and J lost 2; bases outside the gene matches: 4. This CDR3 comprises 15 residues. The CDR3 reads CAISEDRVGNQPQHF. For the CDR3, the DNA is TGTGCCATCAGTGAAGACAGGGTGGGCAATCAGCCCCAGCATTTT.

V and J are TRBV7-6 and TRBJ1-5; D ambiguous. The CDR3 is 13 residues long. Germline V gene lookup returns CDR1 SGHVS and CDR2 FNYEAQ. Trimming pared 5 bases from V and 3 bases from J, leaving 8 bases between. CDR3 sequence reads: CASSLSPNQPQHF. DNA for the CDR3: TGTGCCAGCAGCCTGTCCCCCAATCAGCCCCAGCATTTT.

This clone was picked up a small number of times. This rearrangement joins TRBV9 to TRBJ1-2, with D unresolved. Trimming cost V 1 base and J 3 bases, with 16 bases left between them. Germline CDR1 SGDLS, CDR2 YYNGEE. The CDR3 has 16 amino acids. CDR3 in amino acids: CASSVTVEGIDYGYTF. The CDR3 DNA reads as TGTGCCAGCAGCGTAACAGTGGAGGGTATAGACTATGGCTACACCTTC. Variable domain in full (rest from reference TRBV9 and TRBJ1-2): DSGVTQTPKHLITATGQRVTLRCSPRSGDLSVYWYQQSLDQGLQFLIQYYNGEERAKGNILERFSAQQFPDLHSELNLSSLELGDSALYFCASSVTVEGIDYGYTFGSGTRLTVV.